Listed below are T cell receptor beta chains from one sample, sequenced in a study of blood T cells in healthy people across ages. TCRdb called the 5' RACE reads again in MiXCR, with one record for every CDR3 protein. The data show about 930,000 distinct CDR3 sequences, with 29% seen just once and about a tenth held by the top ten. These data were also filed under a second study, of T cells of mothers and their children.

Sequenced: blood. The receptor set was obtained from a middle-aged woman in good health. Each CDR3 is given with its conserved first and last residue. The D gene is left open where the match is weak. Size is stated for part of the rows, as once, few or many counts, or as a class when the clone is expanded.

v_gene	abundance	j_gene	d_gene	len	CDR3nt	CDR3aa
TRBV28	.	TRBJ2-4	.	13	TGTGCCAGCAGTTTATGGCGGGGCAATGAGCAGTACTTC	CASSLWRGNEQYF
TRBV29-1	few	TRBJ1-1	.	12	TGCAGCGGGGGGACGGTCAACACTGAAGCTTTCTTT	CSGGTVNTEAFF
TRBV28	few	TRBJ2-1	TRBD2	13	TGTGCCAGCAGTCTAGGGACTAGACAAGAGCAGTTCTTC	CASSLGTRQEQFF
TRBV14	.	TRBJ2-7	.	14	TGTGCCAGCAGCCGAATAGACAGGTCCTACGAGCAGTACTTC	CASSRIDRSYEQYF
TRBV7-3	.	TRBJ2-1	TRBD1	15	TGTGCCAGCAGCGCTACAGGACAGGGTAGGAATGAGCAGTTCTTC	CASSATGQGRNEQFF
TRBV28	.	TRBJ2-5	.	13	TGTGCCAGCAGTCGGAAAGGCCAAGAGACCCAGTACTTC	CASSRKGQETQYF
TRBV10-2	.	TRBJ2-7	.	11	TGCGCCAGCAGACAGGAAAACGAGCAGTACTTC	CASRQENEQYF
TRBV6-6	many	TRBJ1-4	TRBD1	13	TGTGCCAGCGGAACAGGGGCTAATGAAAAACTGTTTTTT	CASGTGANEKLFF
TRBV6-6	.	TRBJ2-7	.	16	TGTGCCAGCAGTTACCCTACAGGGGGGGGAGGACACGAGCAGTACTTC	CASSYPTGGGGHEQYF
TRBV20-1	few	TRBJ1-4	TRBD1	15	TGCAGTGCTAGACCCGACAGGGGGTTTAATGAAAAACTGTTTTTT	CSARPDRGFNEKLFF